The next 26 T cell receptor beta chains were all read from a single sample in a study of T-cell reconstitution after alpha-beta-depleted transplantation in children. It was with unique molecular identifiers that the TCRbeta library was prepared. TCRdb ran MiXCR on the PCR reads and lists one entry per CDR3 protein. Here the sample spans roughly 400,000 distinct CDR3 sequences, over 20% being singletons. Sequencing used PBMCs from the stem cell graft donor, obtained from the stem cell graft. The receptors here all came from a human donor who donated a stem cell graft to a child with acute myeloid leukemia.

This clonotype appeared a few times. This chain joins TRBV27 and TRBJ1-4; 8 positions agree with TRBD1. This CDR3 spans 17 amino acids. Germline trimming cut 4 bases from V and 8 bases from J; bases unmatched to any gene: 15. CDR1 is MNHEY, CDR2 SMNVEV, per germline (reference sequence). The CDR3 DNA is TGTGCCAGCAGTTCCCGGGACAGGACCTCAACGGGGGAAAAACTGTTTTTT. Translation: CASSSRDRTSTGEKLFF.

The chain recombines TRBV6-5 with TRBJ1-4; D call uncertain. This CDR3 is 10 amino acids long. The germline V and J ends were trimmed by 6 bases and 8 bases, with 4 bases remaining between them. Germline-derived CDR1 and CDR2 are MNHEY and SVGAGI. CDR3 loop: CASRGEKLFF. The CDR3 bases are TGTGCCAGCAGAGGGGAAAAACTGTTTTTT.

This clonotype was seen only a few times. The chain uses TRBV4-1 and TRBJ2-1; 12 bases agree with TRBD2. The V segment lost 3 bases and the J segment 7 bases; nucleotides outside the gene matches: 4. Germline CDR1 MGHRA, CDR2 YSYEKL. The CDR3 is 15 residues long. This CDR3 reads CASSQQTSGRNEQFF. In nucleotides, the CDR3 is TGCGCCAGCAGCCAGCAAACTAGCGGGAGGAATGAGCAGTTCTTC.

The chain joins TRBV28 to TRBJ2-3, with TRBD2 matching over 13 bases. Germline values: CDR1 MDHEN, CDR2 SYDVKM. After removal of 9 bases from V and 6 bases from J, the junction contained 15 bases not matched to a gene. The CDR3 covers 17 residues. The CDR3 sequence is CASLTKGLAGDRDTQYF. DNA of the CDR3: TGTGCCAGTTTAACAAAAGGACTAGCGGGAGATAGGGATACGCAGTATTTT.

The chain has TRBV27 and TRBJ2-3; 13 positions match TRBD2. Germline CDR1 and CDR2: MNHEY and SMNVEV (reference sequence). CDR3 length: 17 residues. V was pared by 6 bases and J by 4 bases, with 10 bases of the junction left unmatched. CDR3 sequence (DNA): TGTGCCAGCAGACTAGCGGGAGGGGTGCGGGGAGCAGATACGCAGTATTTT. Its translation is CASRLAGGVRGADTQYF.

This clonotype came up many times. This sequence joins TRBV29-1 and TRBJ2-3, with D tentatively TRBD1 (5 bases). Germline V gives CDR1 SQVTM, CDR2 ANQGSEA. This CDR3 is built from 14 residues. V dropped 4 bases and J dropped 1 base, with 12 bases sitting between them. CDR3 nucleotides: TGCAGCGTTGGGGTCAGGGCCCGCACAGATACGCAGTATTTT. This codes for CSVGVRARTDTQYF.

The chain is built from TRBV20-1 and TRBJ2-1; TRBD1 is a possible D gene (6 bases). V was cut by 6 bases and J by 8 bases, with 17 bases left in between. CDR1 and CDR2 from the germline V gene are DFQATT and SNEGSKA (reference sequence). This CDR3 is 13 amino acids long. The CDR3 protein is CSAVGARSYEQFF. The CDR3 DNA reads TGCAGTGCGGTGGGGGCCAGGTCCTATGAGCAGTTCTTC.

The chain combines TRBV5-5 with TRBJ2-3, with D possibly matching TRBD2 (5 bases). Per the germline V gene, CDR1 is SGHKS and CDR2 is YYEKEE (reference sequence). V gave up 4 bases and J gave up 4 bases, with 13 bases separating them. This CDR3 spans 14 amino acids. CDR3 loop: CASSPDSRADTQYF. The CDR3 DNA sequence: TGTGCCAGCAGCCCCGACTCGAGGGCAGATACGCAGTATTTT.

The rearrangement uses TRBV5-5 and TRBJ2-7; D call uncertain. The CDR3 runs 14 residues. V shed 1 base and J shed 3 bases, with 11 bases lying between them. Germline-derived CDR1 and CDR2 are SGHKS and YYEKEE (reference sequence). The CDR3 loop reads CASSLLPAFYEQYF. The CDR3 coding sequence is TGTGCCAGCAGCTTGTTACCGGCATTCTACGAGCAGTACTTC.

The chain combines TRBV6-5 with TRBJ2-7, with unresolved D. Trimming stripped 4 bases from V and 1 base from J, with 11 bases between. The CDR3 loop spans 14 amino acids. Per the germline V gene, CDR1 is MNHEY and CDR2 is SVGAGI. This CDR3 reads CASSWPETSYEQYF. In DNA, the CDR3 is TGTGCCAGCAGTTGGCCAGAGACTTCCTACGAGCAGTACTTC.

There are many counts of this clonotype. The chain links TRBV12-3 or TRBV12-4 to TRBJ2-1; D call uncertain. The CDR3 spans 15 residues. Trimming cost V 3 bases and J 0 bases, with 9 bases left between them. This CDR3 is CASSFGDGSYNEQFF. DNA for the CDR3: TGTGCCAGCAGTTTCGGAGATGGCTCCTACAATGAGCAGTTCTTC.

The CDR3 DNA is TGTGCCAGCAGTTACTCGTGGTCAGGGGGCATCATGGGGAATTTAGTGGGAAACACCATATATTTT. It specifies CASSYSWSGGIMGNLVGNTIYF. The J gene is TRBJ1-3, the V gene TRBV6-2 or TRBV6-3; 8 positions agree with TRBD1. J gave up 4 bases and V 0 bases, and 23 bases lay outside the gene matches. Per the germline V gene, CDR1 is MNHEY and CDR2 is SVGEGT. The CDR3 has 22 amino acids.

This clonotype was recorded a few times. The gene calls are TRBV4-1 and TRBJ2-2, with TRBD1 matching 7 bases. This CDR3 spans 14 amino acids. V shed 8 bases, J shed 4 bases, and the junction held 7 bases outside the gene matches. Germline values: CDR1 MGHRA, CDR2 YSYEKL. CDR3 sequence: CASGKGQPTGELFF. The CDR3 DNA follows: TGCGCCAGCGGAAAGGGACAGCCCACCGGGGAGCTGTTTTTT.

J is TRBJ2-1 and V is TRBV5-1; D remains unclear. Germline V gene lookup returns CDR1 SGHRS and CDR2 YFSETQ. This CDR3 is built from 13 residues. Trimming cost V 4 bases and J 5 bases, with 10 bases left between them. The chain's CDR3 is CASSATGNNEQFF. The CDR3, as DNA: TGCGCCAGCAGCGCAACCGGTAACAATGAGCAGTTCTTC.

This clonotype was observed many times. This chain connects TRBV5-1 to TRBJ2-7; 11 bases line up with TRBD1. V shed 4 bases, J shed 7 bases, and the junction held 7 bases outside the gene matches. Germline CDR1 and CDR2: SGHRS and YFSETQ. The CDR3 sequence is 14 residues long. The CDR3 spells CASSADRGRGEQYF. The CDR3 DNA reads TGCGCCAGCAGCGCGGACAGGGGGCGCGGTGAGCAGTACTTC. Together with reference TRBV5-1 and TRBJ2-7, the CDR3 gives the full variable domain: KAGVTQTPRYLIKTRGQQVTLSCSPISGHRSVSWYQQTPGQGLQFLFEYFSETQRNKGNFPGRFSGRQFSNSRSEMNVSTLELGDSALYLCASSADRGRGEQYFGPGTRLTVT.

J is TRBJ2-3 and V is TRBV2; TRBD1 matches 12 bases. The CDR3 loop spans 16 amino acids. J lost 4 bases, V lost 5 bases, and 7 bases had no gene match. Per the germline V gene, CDR1 is SNHLY and CDR2 is FYNNEI. CDR3 nucleotides: TGTGCCAGCAGTCAACCGGGACAGGGGGCTGCAGATACGCAGTATTTT. Encoded protein: CASSQPGQGAADTQYF.

The rearrangement uses TRBV4-3 and TRBJ2-1; 7 nucleotides match TRBD2. After removal of 4 bases from V and 9 bases from J, the junction contained 9 bases not matched to a gene. The length of the CDR3 is 14 residues. Germline CDR1 reads LGHNA; CDR2 reads YSLEER. The CDR3 protein is CASSPSGGGGEQFF. The CDR3 nucleotides are TGCGCCAGCAGCCCCTCTGGAGGCGGGGGTGAGCAGTTCTTC.

This chain uses TRBV4-1 with TRBJ2-1, with 12 bases identical to TRBD2. CDR1 and CDR2 (germline): MGHRA, YSYEKL. The CDR3 is 17 residues long. Trimming cost V 0 bases and J 4 bases; bases outside gene matches: 4. The CDR3 reads CASSQDALAGGYNEQFF. In DNA form, the CDR3 reads TGCGCCAGCAGCCAAGATGCACTAGCGGGAGGATACAATGAGCAGTTCTTC.

This chain connects TRBV29-1 to TRBJ2-1; 8 positions match TRBD2. Germline V gene data show CDR1 as SQVTM and CDR2 as ANQGSEA. This CDR3 is built from 14 residues. The trim removed 5 bases at V and 7 bases at J, leaving 10 bases unmatched. The CDR3 here is CSVQGTSGENEQFF. CDR3 DNA sequence: TGCAGCGTTCAGGGAACTAGCGGCGAGAATGAGCAGTTCTTC.

This clonotype was found many times. The gene calls are TRBV20-1 and TRBJ2-3; D might be TRBD2 (6 bases). V was shortened by 5 bases and J by 3 bases, with 12 bases between the two germline ends. Germline assignment: CDR1 DFQATT and CDR2 SNEGSKA (reference sequence). CDR3 length equals 13 residues. CDR3 in amino acids: CSAQLSGTDTQYF. CDR3 DNA sequence: TGCAGTGCTCAACTCAGCGGGACAGATACGCAGTATTTT.

Only a few counts were recorded for this clonotype. The chain carries TRBV20-1 and TRBJ1-1; D is perhaps TRBD1 (6 bases). Trimming shortened V by 6 bases and J by 1 base, and 15 bases separated the two germline ends. The CDR3 length is 14 residues. Per germline, CDR1 DFQATT and CDR2 SNEGSKA (reference sequence). The CDR3 DNA is TGCAGTGCCCCCTTCGGGGGGCCGAACACTGAAGCTTTCTTT. Translated: CSAPFGGPNTEAFF.

This clonotype was recorded many times. The chain is built from TRBV12-3 or TRBV12-4 and TRBJ1-1; perhaps TRBD1 as D (5 bases). The V end lost 3 bases, the J end lost 4 bases, and 12 bases lay between the germline ends. The CDR3 runs to 14 residues. The CDR3 here is CASSFGGRITEAFF. The CDR3 bases are TGTGCCAGCAGTTTCGGGGGTCGGATCACTGAAGCTTTCTTT.

V usage is TRBV5-6 and J usage is TRBJ2-1; 10 bases agree with TRBD2. In germline, CDR1 is SGHDT, CDR2 YYEEEE. The CDR3 has 18 amino acids. Trimming at V came to 1 base and at J to 10 bases, leaving 17 bases not matched to a gene. CDR3 amino acids: CASSLSLAGVVLTIEQFF. The DNA of the CDR3 is TGTGCCAGCAGCTTGAGTCTAGCGGGAGTCGTTTTGACAATCGAGCAGTTCTTC.

The genes are TRBV5-1 and TRBJ2-5; 7 bases line up with TRBD1. This CDR3 is 16 amino acids long. With V trimmed by 2 bases and J by 1 base, 8 bases remained unmatched. Germline assignment: CDR1 SGHRS and CDR2 YFSETQ. The CDR3 bases are TGCGCCAGCAGCTTCACGACAGGGAGCATCCAAGAGACCCAGTACTTC. It codes for CASSFTTGSIQETQYF. The variable domain in full, with the rest retrieved from reference TRBV5-1 and TRBJ2-5, is KAGVTQTPRYLIKTRGQQVTLSCSPISGHRSVSWYQQTPGQGLQFLFEYFSETQRNKGNFPGRFSGRQFSNSRSEMNVSTLELGDSALYLCASSFTTGSIQETQYFGPGTRLLVL.

This clonotype appeared a few times. This CDR3 reads CSVRSGEANYEQYF. The CDR3 DNA reads as TGCAGTGTAAGAAGCGGGGAAGCGAACTACGAGCAGTACTTC. The chain recombines TRBV20-1 with TRBJ2-7; TRBD2 matches 7 bases. The germline gives CDR1 DFQATT, CDR2 SNEGSKA (reference sequence). The J segment lost 3 bases and the V segment lost 7 bases, leaving 12 bases of the junction unmatched. This CDR3 region has 14 residues.

The V and J genes are TRBV7-9 and TRBJ2-2; perhaps TRBD2 as D (6 bases). Trimming stripped 5 bases from V and 0 bases from J, with 13 bases between. From germline, CDR1 is SEHNR and CDR2 FQNEAQ (reference sequence). There are 16 residues in the CDR3. The CDR3 DNA is TGTGCCAGCAGCCGCGACCTAGCGTCGAACACCGGGGAGCTGTTTTTT. Its protein is CASSRDLASNTGELFF.